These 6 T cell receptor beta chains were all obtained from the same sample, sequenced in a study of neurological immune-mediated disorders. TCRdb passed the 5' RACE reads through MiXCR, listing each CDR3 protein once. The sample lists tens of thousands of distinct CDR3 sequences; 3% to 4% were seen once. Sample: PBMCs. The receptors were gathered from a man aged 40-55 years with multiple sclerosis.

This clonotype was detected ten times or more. The CDR3: CATSRESSYEQYF. The CDR3 bases are TGTGCCACCAGCAGAGAGTCTTCCTACGAGCAGTACTTC. This chain links TRBV15 with TRBJ2-7; D unclear. Trimming pared 0 bases from V and 1 base from J, leaving 4 bases between. The CDR3 is 13 amino acids. Germline V gives CDR1 LNHNV, CDR2 YYDKDF (reference sequence).

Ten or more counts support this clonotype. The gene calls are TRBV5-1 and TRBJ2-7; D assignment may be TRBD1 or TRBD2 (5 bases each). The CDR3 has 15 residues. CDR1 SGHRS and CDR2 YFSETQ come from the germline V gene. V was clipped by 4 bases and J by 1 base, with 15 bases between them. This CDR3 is CASSGTGRLSYEQYF. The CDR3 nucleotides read TGCGCCAGCAGCGGGACGGGGCGCCTATCCTACGAGCAGTACTTC.

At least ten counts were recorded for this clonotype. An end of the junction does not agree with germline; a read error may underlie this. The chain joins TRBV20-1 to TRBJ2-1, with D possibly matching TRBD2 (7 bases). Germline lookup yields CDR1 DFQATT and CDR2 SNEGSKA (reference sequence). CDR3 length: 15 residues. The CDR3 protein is CSAGDRGASYNEQFF. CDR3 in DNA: TGCAGTGCTGGAGATCGGGGGGCCTCCTACAATGAGCAGTTCTTC.

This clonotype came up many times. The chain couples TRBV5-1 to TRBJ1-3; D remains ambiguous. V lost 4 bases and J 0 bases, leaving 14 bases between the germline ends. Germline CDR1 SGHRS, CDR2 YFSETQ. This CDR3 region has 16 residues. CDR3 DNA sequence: TGCGCCAGCAGCCTGGGAGGCAGCAGCTCTGGAAACACCATATATTTT. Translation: CASSLGGSSSGNTIYF.

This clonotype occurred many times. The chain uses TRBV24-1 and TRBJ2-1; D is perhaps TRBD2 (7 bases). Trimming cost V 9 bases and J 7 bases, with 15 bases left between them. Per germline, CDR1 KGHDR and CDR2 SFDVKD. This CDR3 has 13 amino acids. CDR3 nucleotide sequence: TGTGCCACCGGGGGGGCCTTTTGGAATGAGCAGTTCTTC. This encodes CATGGAFWNEQFF.

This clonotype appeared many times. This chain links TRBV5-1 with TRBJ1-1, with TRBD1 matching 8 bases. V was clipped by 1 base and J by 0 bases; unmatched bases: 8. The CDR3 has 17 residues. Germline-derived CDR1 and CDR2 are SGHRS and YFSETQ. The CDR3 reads CASSLLGTGDMNTEAFF. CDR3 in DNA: TGCGCCAGCAGCTTGCTCGGGACAGGTGACATGAACACTGAAGCTTTCTTT.